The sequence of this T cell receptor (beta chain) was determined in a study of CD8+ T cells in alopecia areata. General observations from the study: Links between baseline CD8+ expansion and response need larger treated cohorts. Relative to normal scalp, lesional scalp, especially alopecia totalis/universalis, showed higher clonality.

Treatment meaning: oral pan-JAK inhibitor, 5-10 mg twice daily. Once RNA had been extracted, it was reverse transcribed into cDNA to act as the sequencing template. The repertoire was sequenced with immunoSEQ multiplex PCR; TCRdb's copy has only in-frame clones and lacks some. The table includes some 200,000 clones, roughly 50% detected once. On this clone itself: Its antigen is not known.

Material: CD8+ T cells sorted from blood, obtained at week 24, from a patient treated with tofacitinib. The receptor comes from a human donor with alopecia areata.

The CDR3 DNA reads as TGCAGCGTTGAGGCGGCCACTGGGACAGGGGCGTGGGAGCAGTACTTC. Protein: CSVEAATGTGAWEQYF. The rearrangement uses TRBV29-1 and TRBJ2-7, with TRBD1 identical over 10 bases. Germline loops: CDR1 SQVTM, CDR2 ANQGSEA. Trimming at V came to 3 bases and at J to 7 bases, leaving 15 bases not matched to a gene. The CDR3 loop spans 16 amino acids.